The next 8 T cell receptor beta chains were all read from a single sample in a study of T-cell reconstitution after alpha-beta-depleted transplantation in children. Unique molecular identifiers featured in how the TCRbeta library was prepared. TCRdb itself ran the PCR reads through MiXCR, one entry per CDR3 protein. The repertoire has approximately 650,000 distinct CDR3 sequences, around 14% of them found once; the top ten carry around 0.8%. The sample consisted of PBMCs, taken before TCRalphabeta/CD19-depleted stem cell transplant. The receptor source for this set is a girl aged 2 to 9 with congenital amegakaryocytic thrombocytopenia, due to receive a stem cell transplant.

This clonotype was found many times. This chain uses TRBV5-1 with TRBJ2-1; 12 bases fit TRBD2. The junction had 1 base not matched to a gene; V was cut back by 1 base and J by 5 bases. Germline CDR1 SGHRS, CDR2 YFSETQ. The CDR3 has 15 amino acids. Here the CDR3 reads CASSLLAGGDNEQFF. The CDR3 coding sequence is TGCGCCAGCAGCTTGCTAGCGGGAGGGGACAATGAGCAGTTCTTC.

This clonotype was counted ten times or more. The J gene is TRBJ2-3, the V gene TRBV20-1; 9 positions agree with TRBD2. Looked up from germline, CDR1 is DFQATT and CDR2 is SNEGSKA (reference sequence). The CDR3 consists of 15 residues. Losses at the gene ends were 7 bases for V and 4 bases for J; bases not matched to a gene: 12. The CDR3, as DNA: TGCAGTGAAACGGGACTAGCCGGGAGTTCAGATACGCAGTATTTT. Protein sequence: CSETGLAGSSDTQYF.

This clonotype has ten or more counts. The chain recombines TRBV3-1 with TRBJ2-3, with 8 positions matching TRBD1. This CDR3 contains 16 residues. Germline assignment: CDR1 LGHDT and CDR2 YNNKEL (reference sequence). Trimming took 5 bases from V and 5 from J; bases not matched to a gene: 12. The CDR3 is CASSEPGTGRLDTQYF. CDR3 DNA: TGTGCCAGCAGCGAACCTGGGACAGGTCGGTTAGATACGCAGTATTTT.

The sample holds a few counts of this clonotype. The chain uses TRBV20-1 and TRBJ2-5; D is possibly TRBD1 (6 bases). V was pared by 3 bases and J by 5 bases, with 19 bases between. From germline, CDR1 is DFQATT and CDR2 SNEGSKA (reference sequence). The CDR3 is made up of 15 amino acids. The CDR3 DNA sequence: TGCAGTGCTAGCGGTCTCGTGGGAACAGGGGAGACCCAGTACTTC. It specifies CSASGLVGTGETQYF.

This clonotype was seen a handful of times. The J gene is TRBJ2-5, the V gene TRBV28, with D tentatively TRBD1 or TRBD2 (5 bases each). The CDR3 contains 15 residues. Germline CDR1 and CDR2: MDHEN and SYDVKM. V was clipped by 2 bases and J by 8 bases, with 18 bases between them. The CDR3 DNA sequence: TGTGCCAGCAGTTTACCCCTCGGGACCGCCGTTACCCAGTACTTC. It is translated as CASSLPLGTAVTQYF.

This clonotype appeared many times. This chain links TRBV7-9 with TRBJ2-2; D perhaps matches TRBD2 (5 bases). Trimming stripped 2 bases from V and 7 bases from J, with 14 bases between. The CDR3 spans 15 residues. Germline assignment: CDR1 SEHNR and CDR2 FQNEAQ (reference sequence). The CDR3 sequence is CASSLSNGMIGELFF. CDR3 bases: TGTGCCAGCAGCTTATCCAACGGGATGATCGGGGAGCTGTTTTTT. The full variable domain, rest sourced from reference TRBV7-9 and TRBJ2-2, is DTGVSQNPRHKITKRGQNVTFRCDPISEHNRLYWYRQTLGQGPEFLTYFQNEAQLEKSRLLSDRFSAERPKGSFSTLEIQRTEQGDSAMYLCASSLSNGMIGELFFGEGSRLTVL.

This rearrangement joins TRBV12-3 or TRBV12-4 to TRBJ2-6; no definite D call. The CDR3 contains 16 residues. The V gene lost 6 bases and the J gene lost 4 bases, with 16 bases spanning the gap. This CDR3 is CASSTGVESGANVLTF. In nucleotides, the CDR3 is TGTGCCAGCAGCACCGGTGTTGAGTCCGGGGCCAACGTCCTGACTTTC.

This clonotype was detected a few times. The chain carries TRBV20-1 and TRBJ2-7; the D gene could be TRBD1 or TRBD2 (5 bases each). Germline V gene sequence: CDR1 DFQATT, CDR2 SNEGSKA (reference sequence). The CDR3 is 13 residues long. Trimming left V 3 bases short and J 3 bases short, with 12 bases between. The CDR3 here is CSASGDAYYEQYF. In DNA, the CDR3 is TGCAGTGCTAGTGGGGACGCCTACTACGAGCAGTACTTC.